Listed below are T cell receptor beta chains from one sample, sequenced in a study of response to subunit inactivated influenza vaccine. Each CDR3 protein is one row after TCRdb ran MiXCR on the RT-PCR reads. The sample has about 530,000 distinct CDR3 sequences, 10% to 15% seen once. This material consisted of PBMCs from blood, taken around seven weeks after vaccination. The source is a man aged 45-65 years who received an inactivated influenza vaccine. The CDR3 runs from the conserved cysteine through the conserved F or W. The D gene is left open where the match is weak. Clone size appears in some rows only: once, few, many, or a class for an expanded clone.

.	TRBV18	.	TRBJ2-1	CASSPPTLSSYNEQFF	TGTGCCAGCTCACCACCGACGCTGAGCTCCTACAATGAGCAGTTCTTC
TRBD1	TRBV15	many	TRBJ2-7	CATSKTGGSYEQYF	TGTGCCACCAGCAAGACAGGGGGGTCCTACGAGCAGTACTTC
TRBD2	TRBV29-1	.	TRBJ2-3	CSVYSAGGPSDTQYF	TGCAGCGTTTATTCGGCGGGAGGGCCTTCAGATACGCAGTATTTT
.	TRBV10-2	.	TRBJ2-2	CASLTRNANTGELFF	TGCGCCAGCCTCACACGGAACGCGAACACCGGGGAGCTGTTTTTT
.	TRBV20-1	few	TRBJ2-6	CSAVEPSGANVLTF	TGCAGTGCTGTGGAGCCCTCTGGGGCCAACGTCCTGACTTTC
TRBD2	TRBV9	.	TRBJ2-3	CASSVEAGTSGRADTQYF	TGTGCCAGCAGCGTAGAAGCCGGGACTAGCGGGAGGGCAGATACGCAGTATTTT
.	TRBV3-1	few	TRBJ2-7	CASSQAGQSGGGSYEQYF	TGTGCCAGCAGCCAAGCGGGACAGAGTGGCGGGGGTTCCTACGAGCAGTACTTC
.	TRBV6-5	.	TRBJ2-4	CAAKGPGPEYF	TGTGCCGCGAAAGGACCGGGACCAGAATACTTC
.	TRBV7-9	few	TRBJ2-7	CASSAQPGIVAEQYF	TGTGCCAGCAGCGCCCAACCAGGGATCGTGGCCGAGCAGTACTTC
.	TRBV12-3/TRBV12-4	many	TRBJ1-2	CASRDRRTTNYGYTF	TGTGCCAGCAGAGACCGACGGACAACTAACTATGGCTACACCTTC
.	TRBV12-3/TRBV12-4	few	TRBJ2-7	CASSSPAAGEQYF	TGTGCCAGCAGCAGCCCTGCCGCCGGTGAGCAGTACTTC
.	TRBV20-1	few	TRBJ1-1	CSAPHSGAATAEAFF	TGCAGTGCTCCTCACAGCGGGGCCGCTACCGCTGAAGCTTTCTTT
TRBD2	TRBV25-1	few	TRBJ2-1	CASEGRAEQFF	TGTGCCAGCGAAGGGAGGGCTGAGCAGTTCTTC
.	TRBV5-1	many	TRBJ2-3	CASSSRTPHADTQYF	TGCGCCAGCAGCTCCCGGACGCCCCACGCAGATACGCAGTATTTT
TRBD1	TRBV4-2	.	TRBJ1-5	CASSRGQGRDQPQHF	TGTGCCAGCAGCCGGGGACAGGGGAGGGATCAGCCCCAGCATTTT
TRBD1	TRBV12-3/TRBV12-4	.	TRBJ1-1	CASSSGQDNTEAFF	TGTGCCAGCAGTAGCGGACAGGATAACACTGAAGCTTTCTTT
.	TRBV20-1	.	TRBJ2-7	CSARDPAGPSYEQYF	TGCAGTGCTAGAGATCCGGCGGGGCCCTCCTACGAGCAGTACTTC
.	TRBV20-1	.	TRBJ2-6	CSARDGAYSGANVLTF	TGCAGTGCTAGAGATGGGGCATACTCTGGGGCCAACGTCCTGACTTTC
TRBD2	TRBV7-8	.	TRBJ2-2	CASSPGLAYTGELFF	TGTGCCAGCAGTCCGGGACTAGCCTACACCGGGGAGCTGTTTTTT
.	TRBV9	many	TRBJ2-7	CASSPRDEQYF	TGTGCCAGCAGCCCTCGGGACGAGCAGTACTTC
.	TRBV12-3/TRBV12-4	.	TRBJ2-5	CASMMRDRAQETQYF	TGTGCCAGCATGATGCGGGACCGTGCCCAAGAGACCCAGTACTTC
TRBD1	TRBV10-3	many	TRBJ2-2	CAISDHTGADTGELFF	TGTGCCATCAGTGATCACACAGGGGCGGACACCGGGGAGCTGTTTTTT
TRBD1	TRBV12-3/TRBV12-4	.	TRBJ1-4	CASRPTGPNEKLFF	TGTGCCAGCAGGCCGACAGGGCCTAATGAAAAACTGTTTTTT
.	TRBV11-1	few	TRBJ2-2	CASSLAGGNPANTGELFF	TGTGCCAGCAGCTTAGCCGGCGGGAATCCAGCGAACACCGGGGAGCTGTTTTTT